Presented here are 6 T cell receptor beta chains from one specimen sequenced in a study of graft-versus-host responses after intestinal transplantation. TCRdb's copy holds only in-frame clones and misses some; the assay was immunoSEQ multiplex PCR. There are some 39,000 clones in the sample; nearly 90% occur only once, and 7.1% lies in the top ten. The material sequenced was PBMCs, taken about 270 days after transplant. These receptors came from a human patient who received an intestinal transplant, so some T cells may come from the graft donor.

The chain links TRBV13 to TRBJ1-6; D gene unclear. The germline V gene has CDR1 PRHDT and CDR2 FYEKMQ (reference sequence). This CDR3 has 15 residues. V lost 6 bases and J lost 0, with 9 bases in between. This CDR3 is CASSKGSSYNSPLHF. The DNA of the CDR3 is TGTGCCAGCAGTAAAGGGAGCTCCTATAATTCACCCCTCCACTTT.

V and J are TRBV6-5 and TRBJ2-1; D may be TRBD2 (6 bases). In germline, CDR1 is MNHEY, CDR2 SVGAGI. Trimming took 6 bases from V and 8 from J, leaving 14 bases between them. The CDR3 consists of 13 residues. The CDR3 nucleotides are TGTGCCAGCAGCCTCGGGAGAGTGGATGAGCAGTTCTTC. This encodes CASSLGRVDEQFF.

This clone was picked up one time. The chain uses TRBV7-9 and TRBJ2-2, with TRBD2 matching over 9 bases. V was pared by 4 bases and J by 1 base, with 4 bases of the junction left unmatched. This CDR3 contains 16 residues. The germline gives CDR1 SEHNR, CDR2 FQNEAQ (reference sequence). The CDR3 loop reads CASSSLAGENTGELFF. CDR3 coding DNA: TGTGCCAGCAGCTCATTAGCGGGGGAGAACACCGGGGAGCTGTTTTTT.

The chain uses TRBV19 and TRBJ2-1; TRBD2 is a possible D gene (6 bases). Germline CDR1 and CDR2: LNHDA and SQIVND (reference sequence). V was shortened by 5 bases and J by 0 bases, with 14 bases between the two germline ends. CDR3 length: 16 residues. CDR3 DNA sequence: TGTGCCAGTAGTCAGATCTCCGGGGGCTCCTACAATGAGCAGTTCTTC. Translated, it gives CASSQISGGSYNEQFF.

The chain uses TRBV4-1 and TRBJ1-4; TRBD1 might be the D (5 bases). Trimming pared 1 base from V and 8 bases from J, leaving 11 bases between. Germline V gene sequence: CDR1 MGHRA, CDR2 YSYEKL. The CDR3 has 14 amino acids. CDR3 in DNA: TGCGCCAGCAGCCAAGGGCAGGGCTGGGAAAAACTGTTTTTT. This gives the protein CASSQGQGWEKLFF.

The chain recombines TRBV5-1 with TRBJ1-6, with D hard to call. Per the germline V gene, CDR1 is SGHRS and CDR2 is YFSETQ. This CDR3 is built from 15 residues. V lost 5 bases and J lost 5, with 14 bases in between. The CDR3 nucleotides are TGCGCCAGCAGACCCCTCCAAGGTCATAATTCACCCCTCCACTTT. Protein sequence: CASRPLQGHNSPLHF.